This TCR beta chain was sequenced in a study of T cells in Graves' hyperthyroidism and ophthalmopathy. General study points: Expanded thyroid clonotypes (above 0.001) were mostly also found in blood.

The germline V gene has CDR1 MDHEN and CDR2 SYDVKM. V lost 1 base, J lost 0 bases, and 2 bases lay in between. The CDR3 is 13 residues long. Amplification targeted TCR beta CDR3 regions from RNA transcripts. A first-round RT-PCR of the TCR CDR3 used the HTBI primer set. TCRdb reprocessed the multiplex PCR reads with MiXCR, giving one entry per CDR3 protein. The data contain some 740,000 distinct CDR3 sequences, about 14% of them seen just once; the ten biggest clones take up 10% to 13%. This clonotype was picked up many times. Antigen specificity is unknown. The V and J genes are TRBV28 and TRBJ2-3; D gene uncertain. This sequence originates from a woman aged 18-30 years with Graves' hyperthyroidism. The sequenced sample consisted of blood. CDR3 amino acids: CASSLYSTDTQYF. CDR3 bases: TGTGCCAGCAGTTTATATAGCACAGATACGCAGTATTTT.